This T cell receptor (beta chain) was sequenced for a study of blood T cell repertoires in COVID-19 (TCRdb year 2020). Describing the broader study: The collaborator samples originated in the United States, Italy and Spain and spanned the acute and convalescent phases of COVID-19. The prospective study material was composed of cDNA or gDNA derived from T cells, B-cell-depleted T cells, or PBMCs. The dataset comprised deeply sampled blood TCRbeta repertoires from subjects exposed to, actively infected with, or recovered from COVID-19. The repertoires were released in a freely available public database meant as a resource for research on the immune response to SARS-CoV-2. Samples came from the ongoing ImmuneRACE study (first 160 participants) plus 1,254 subjects from 6 global collaborators. A de-identified subject ID, COVID-19 status, age in years and sex were almost always included in the sample metadata. Where available, HLA class I and class II types were obtained from metadata supplied by the sample provider rather than from assay-based typing. Overall study results and their limits: How much clinical and demographic metadata was included differed by source and by participant, and the metadata was provided uncurated.

Another Seattle source contributed samples from volunteer blood donors who had recovered from COVID-19. The collaborating institutions used their own protocols to collect whole blood in K2EDTA tubes. Collaborator samples were shipped for TCRbeta analysis as frozen whole blood, isolated PBMCs, or DNA extracted from either sample type. The immunoSEQ Assay, a bias-controlled multiplex PCR, was used to amplify TCRbeta CDR3 regions from genomic DNA. On the authors' methods: Within the assay, amplification of reference gene primers was used to estimate how many nucleated cells each sample contained. To quantify the absolute abundance of each unique TCRbeta CDR3 rearrangement, sequence reads were collapsed and filtered. For each sample, productive Simpson clonality was calculated as the square root of Simpson's diversity index over productive rearrangements. The clones in this table, taken by TCRdb from immuneACCESS, are in-frame only. Not every clone is retained; where verified, under half of the shortfall comes from an unresolved V gene, and the cause of the rest is unknown. V and J calls and clone size follow that table, whereas D and trimming were derived from the DNA. The sample data list 300,000 to 400,000 clones, and under 95% of these were observed just once. The ten largest make up more than 3% of the sample.

As regards this clone: The antigen it binds to is not known. One base away there is no much larger clone; base qualities are not given.

Sequencing input: peripheral blood. The source of this sequence is a woman in her late teens or twenties who had recovered from COVID-19.

The CDR3 region reads CASREKGGGEIDTQYF. The nucleotide sequence is TGTGCCAGTAGGGAGAAGGGAGGCGGGGAGATAGATACGCAGTATTTT. The receptor chain draws on TRBV19 and TRBJ2-3, with TRBD2 as a weak D call on 6 bases. Including cysteine and phenylalanine, the CDR3 has 16 amino acids. The DNA shown is the 48-base CDR3, in frame from base 1. CDR1 LNHDA and CDR2 SQIVND are derived from the germline V gene (reference sequence). V drops 6 bases and J drops 5 bases, leaving 21 bases in between.